This T cell receptor (beta chain) emerged from a study of circulating and synovial CD4+ cells in juvenile arthritis. Study results and caveats: Bulk blood CD4 repertoires were more diverse than these. CPL and bulk CD4 samples differed at least tenfold in T cell genomes.

Of note for this clone: Its cognate antigen is unknown. Germline is not matched at one junction end, which may reflect a read error.

CDR3 length equals 13 residues. Germline V CDR1 and CDR2: SQVTM, ANQGSEA. Only in-frame clones appear in the TCRdb table, and some are missing; sequencing was by immunoSEQ multiplex PCR. The data show around 31,000 clones, about 95% seen once. The chain carries TRBV29-1 and TRBJ1-3; 7 nucleotides line up with TRBD1. Specimen: CD4+ T cells from blood. The clonotype comes from a human donor with juvenile idiopathic arthritis. The CDR3 loop reads CSAEGQDGNTIYF. CDR3 sequence (DNA): TGCAGCGCTGAAGGACAGGACGGAAACACCATATATTTT.